These T cell receptor beta chains were read from a single sample in a study of cytomegalovirus exposure and HLA in healthy donors. The protocol was immunoSEQ multiplex PCR, while the TCRdb copy is restricted to in-frame clones and leaves out a portion. The sample shows about 200,000 clones, roughly 83% of them seen only once. Sequenced: PBMCs. Receptors were obtained from a woman aged 18-29 years in good health and CMV-seronegative. CDR3s include the opening cysteine and the closing phenylalanine or tryptophan. The D gene is left open where the match is weak. The size field is filled for only some rows; it gives once, few, many or a size class.

CASSGQGASDQPQHF | TGTGCCAGCTCAGGACAGGGGGCATCGGATCAGCCCCAGCATTTT | NA | TRBD1 | TRBJ1-5 | TRBV18
CASSYLRDRGNSPLHF | TGCGCCAGCAGCTATCTCCGGGACAGGGGTAATTCACCCCTCCACTTT | NA | TRBD1 | TRBJ1-6 | TRBV4-1
CATSGTGSRQPQHF | TGTGCCACCAGCGGGACAGGGAGCCGTCAGCCCCAGCATTTT | NA | TRBD1 | TRBJ1-5 | TRBV15
CASSQPGGNYGYTF | TGCGCCAGCAGCCAACCGGGGGGGAACTATGGCTACACCTTC | once | NA | TRBJ1-2 | TRBV4-1
CASSSGQANEKLFF | TGTGCCAGCAGCTCAGGACAGGCTAATGAAAAACTGTTTTTT | NA | TRBD1 | TRBJ1-4 | TRBV7-6
CASSDRVRGYGYTF | TGTGCCAGCAGTGACAGGGTCCGCGGTTATGGCTACACCTTC | NA | NA | TRBJ1-2 | TRBV6-1
CASSYSGQGKGAEQYF | TGTGCCAGCAGTTACTCGGGGCAGGGCAAAGGGGCCGAGCAGTACTTC | NA | NA | TRBJ2-7 | TRBV6-5
CASSPTGGNEKLFF | TGCGCCAGCAGCCCGACAGGGGGGAATGAAAAACTGTTTTTT | NA | TRBD1 | TRBJ1-4 | TRBV5-1
CASSQWPRDRGPGTGELFF | TGCGCCAGCAGCCAATGGCCTCGGGACAGGGGGCCGGGCACCGGGGAGCTGTTTTTT | NA | TRBD1 | TRBJ2-2 | TRBV4-1
CASSDHRRNTEAFF | TGTGCCAGCAGTGACCACCGGAGGAACACTGAAGCTTTCTTT | NA | NA | TRBJ1-1 | TRBV6-1
CASLAGEYTGELFF | TGTGCCAGCCTAGCGGGAGAGTACACCGGGGAGCTGTTTTTT | NA | TRBD2 | TRBJ2-2 | TRBV2
CASSEAEGRGLKQYF | TGTGCCAGCAGTGAAGCGGAGGGGAGGGGCTTGAAGCAGTACTTC | NA | TRBD2 | TRBJ2-7 | TRBV6-1
CASSLATVAGGLFPDTQYF | TGCGCCAGCAGCTTGGCCACGGTAGCGGGGGGGCTATTCCCAGATACGCAGTATTTT | NA | TRBD2 | TRBJ2-3 | TRBV5-1
CASSDSADTQYF | TGTGCCAGCAGTGACAGCGCAGATACGCAGTATTTT | NA | NA | TRBJ2-3 | TRBV6-4
CASSLETSYEQYF | TGTGCCAGCAGCTTAGAGACAAGCTACGAGCAGTACTTC | NA | NA | TRBJ2-7 | TRBV11-3
CASSLGTGAGPYEQYF | TGTGCCAGCAGCCTAGGGACAGGGGCGGGCCCCTACGAGCAGTACTTC | NA | TRBD1 | TRBJ2-7 | TRBV5-8
CASTSRDSPYGYTF | TGTGCCAGCACCTCTAGGGACAGCCCTTATGGCTACACCTTC | NA | TRBD1 | TRBJ1-2 | TRBV5-6
CASSLVLAGADTQYF | TGTGCCAGCAGCTTGGTACTAGCGGGAGCAGATACGCAGTATTTT | NA | TRBD2 | TRBJ2-3 | TRBV5-5
CATSRGKSNQPQHF | TGTGCCACCAGCAGGGGCAAGAGCAATCAGCCCCAGCATTTT | NA | NA | TRBJ1-5 | TRBV15
CASSLWGGETQYF | TGCGCCAGCAGCTTGTGGGGGGGAGAGACCCAGTACTTC | NA | TRBD2 | TRBJ2-5 | TRBV5-1
CATCPGLAEGNEQFF | TGTGCCACCTGTCCGGGACTAGCTGAAGGGAATGAGCAGTTCTTC | NA | TRBD2 | TRBJ2-1 | TRBV10-3
CASSYIGQGASEQFF | TGTGCCAGCAGTTATATAGGGCAGGGGGCAAGTGAGCAGTTCTTC | NA | TRBD1 | TRBJ2-1 | TRBV6-5